This TCR beta chain is from a study of post-analysis software for immune sequencing data. Study-wide results and caveats: Significantly decreased normalized Chao1 diversity was recorded for multiple sclerosis patients relative to controls.

The authors incorporated unique molecular identifiers into the TCR beta cDNA libraries. Input amounts of about 0.95 to 10 million T cells were used. These gave about 500,000 cDNA molecules, so each molecule approximated one T cell. TCRdb reanalysed the PCR reads using MiXCR and keeps one entry per CDR3 protein. Here the sample spans around 710,000 distinct CDR3 sequences, approximately 44% being singletons. A note on this clonotype: Its antigen is currently unknown.

The sequence was collected from a girl aged 10 to 17 with multiple sclerosis. The sequencing sample was made of blood.

The CDR3: CASSLGSTPQYGYTF. CDR3 nucleotide sequence: TGTGCCAGCAGCTTAGGTTCGACACCCCAATATGGCTACACCTTC. J is TRBJ1-2 and V is TRBV7-9; D remains unclear. Trimming took 1 base from V and 5 from J, leaving 14 bases between them. This CDR3 spans 15 amino acids. Germline CDR1 SEHNR, CDR2 FQNEAQ (reference sequence).